Given below is one TCR beta chain in context. PCR employed 60 Vbeta and 13 Jbeta primers. The method was immunoSEQ multiplex PCR; TCRdb's version includes in-frame clones alone and lacks a portion of them. The sample records under 200,000 clones, over 80% being singletons. The sample belongs to a study of cytomegalovirus exposure and HLA in healthy donors. Trimming left V 2 bases short and J 5 bases short, with 12 bases between. Germline V lookup: CDR1 MNHEY, CDR2 SMNVEV (reference sequence). This CDR3 contains 15 residues. This sequence joins TRBV27 and TRBJ2-2, with D tentatively TRBD1 (5 bases). The specimen was PBMCs. The TCR sequence derives from a male donor in good health and CMV-seropositive. CDR3 region: CASSLLAGLTGELFF. For the CDR3, the DNA is TGTGCCAGCAGTTTACTGGCAGGGCTTACCGGGGAGCTGTTTTTT.